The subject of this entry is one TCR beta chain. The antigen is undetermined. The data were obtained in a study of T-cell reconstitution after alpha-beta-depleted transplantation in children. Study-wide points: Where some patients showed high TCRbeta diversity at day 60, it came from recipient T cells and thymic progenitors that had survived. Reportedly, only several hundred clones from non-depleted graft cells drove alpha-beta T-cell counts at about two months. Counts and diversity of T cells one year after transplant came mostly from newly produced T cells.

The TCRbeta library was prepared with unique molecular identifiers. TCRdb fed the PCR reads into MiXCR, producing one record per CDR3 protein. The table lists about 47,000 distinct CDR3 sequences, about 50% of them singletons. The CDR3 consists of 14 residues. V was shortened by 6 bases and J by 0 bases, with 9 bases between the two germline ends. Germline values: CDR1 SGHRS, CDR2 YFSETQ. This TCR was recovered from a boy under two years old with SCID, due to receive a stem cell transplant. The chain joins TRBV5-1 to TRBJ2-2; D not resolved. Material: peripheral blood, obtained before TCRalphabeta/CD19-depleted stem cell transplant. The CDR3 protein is CASTPGANTGELFF. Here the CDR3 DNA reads TGCGCCAGCACACCCGGCGCGAACACCGGGGAGCTGTTTTTT.